What follows are 10 T cell receptor beta chains derived from one specimen sequenced in a study of Ad26.COV2.S vaccination and SARS-CoV-2 variants. Some clones are missing from TCRdb's copy, which holds only in-frame ones; the method was immunoSEQ multiplex PCR. The table includes 300,000 to 400,000 clones, 80% to 90% detected once. Regarding treatment: some 20 received Ad26.COV2.S at low or high dose, single or two shots; several received placebo; per-sample allocation not given. Day 63 after the first injection of vaccine or placebo was the sampling time. The source material was peripheral blood, sampled in a trial of Ad26.COV2.S vaccine versus placebo. All receptors come from a person aged 18-65 years who received the Ad26.COV2.S COVID-19 vaccine or a placebo.

The chain is built from TRBV18 and TRBJ2-1; unclear D gene. Per germline, CDR1 KGHSH and CDR2 LQKENI. This CDR3 is 14 amino acids long. V lost 3 bases and J 0 bases, leaving 6 bases between the germline ends. The CDR3 sequence is CASSPQSSYNEQFF. The CDR3 nucleotides are TGTGCCAGCTCACCCCAGAGCTCCTACAATGAGCAGTTCTTC.

This rearrangement joins TRBV18 to TRBJ2-5; D not certain. This CDR3 is built from 14 residues. V was cut by 2 bases and J by 5 bases, with 12 bases left in between. Per the germline V gene, CDR1 is KGHSH and CDR2 is LQKENI. CDR3 region: CASSPAAPSETQYF. The CDR3, as DNA: TGTGCCAGCTCACCAGCCGCGCCGTCGGAGACCCAGTACTTC.

The chain is built from TRBV11-2 and TRBJ1-2; 7 positions agree with TRBD1. The ends lost 5 bases at V and 7 bases at J; junction bases unmatched: 7. CDR1 and CDR2 (germline): SGHAT, FQNNGV. The CDR3 loop spans 13 amino acids. CDR3: CASSPEDRAGYTF. In DNA, the CDR3 is TGTGCCAGCAGCCCAGAAGACAGGGCTGGCTACACCTTC.

The V call is TRBV5-4, the J call TRBJ2-5; maybe TRBD2 (6 bases). Trimming shortened V by 4 bases and J by 2 bases, and 18 bases separated the two germline ends. The germline V gene encodes CDR1 SGHNT and CDR2 YYREEE (reference sequence). The CDR3 contains 16 residues. The CDR3 sequence is CASSEPGTQRQETQYF. Here the CDR3 DNA reads TGTGCCAGCAGCGAGCCTGGGACTCAACGACAAGAGACCCAGTACTTC.

The CDR3: CASSEQTAEAFF. In DNA form, the CDR3 reads TGCGCCAGCAGTGAGCAGACTGCTGAAGCTTTCTTT. The rearrangement links TRBV10-2 to TRBJ1-1; no definite D call. The CDR3 covers 12 residues. V gave up 2 bases and J gave up 6 bases, with 7 bases separating them. The germline gives CDR1 WSHSY, CDR2 SAAADI.

The chain couples TRBV24-1 to TRBJ2-1, with TRBD2 matching over 8 bases. The J segment lost 8 bases and the V segment lost 3 bases, leaving 8 bases of the junction unmatched. Germline loops: CDR1 KGHDR, CDR2 SFDVKD. This CDR3 region has 15 residues. The chain's CDR3 is CATSDPGLDLDEQFF. DNA of the CDR3: TGTGCCACCAGTGATCCGGGACTAGATCTCGATGAGCAGTTCTTC.

V usage is TRBV19 and J usage is TRBJ2-2; 11 nucleotides align to TRBD1. The CDR3 is 19 residues long. Trimming removed 3 bases from V and 5 bases from J; junction bases left unmatched: 14. Germline V gene lookup returns CDR1 LNHDA and CDR2 SQIVND (reference sequence). Here the CDR3 reads CASSIGLGRTGGRTGELFF. The DNA of the CDR3 is TGTGCCAGTAGTATTGGTCTAGGGCGGACAGGGGGCCGGACCGGGGAGCTGTTTTTT.

The rearrangement links TRBV19 to TRBJ1-5, with 8 bases matching TRBD1. Trimming at V came to 9 bases and at J to 2 bases, leaving 12 bases not matched to a gene. This CDR3 spans 16 amino acids. Per the germline V gene, CDR1 is LNHDA and CDR2 is SQIVND (reference sequence). In DNA, the CDR3 is TGTGCCAGCAAGCCCAGGGGGCAAGTAGGCAATCAGCCCCAGCATTTT. Protein: CASKPRGQVGNQPQHF.

V is TRBV5-1 and J is TRBJ2-2, with TRBD2 identical over 7 bases. CDR3 size: 16 residues. V trimming: 4 bases; J trimming: 5 bases; junction bases outside the gene matches: 11. CDR1 is SGHRS, CDR2 YFSETQ, per germline. In DNA form, the CDR3 reads TGCGCCAGCAGCCCCGGTGGTAGCGGGTATACCGGGGAGCTGTTTTTT. It encodes CASSPGGSGYTGELFF.

The rearrangement joins TRBV27 to TRBJ1-6, with TRBD1 matching over 8 bases. Germline CDR1 MNHEY, CDR2 SMNVEV (reference sequence). V trimming: 6 bases; J trimming: 10 bases; junction bases outside the gene matches: 5. This CDR3 contains 13 residues. CDR3 in DNA: TGTGCCAGCAGCCTACAGGGGGGATCACCCCTCCACTTT. Encoded protein: CASSLQGGSPLHF.